The clone carrying this T cell receptor (beta chain) was seen a handful of times. This sample was taken from a study of T cells of healthy individuals. Germline V lookup: CDR1 SGHRS, CDR2 YFSETQ. The V end was cut by 3 bases, the J end by 5 bases, with 14 bases between. The CDR3 extends over 14 amino acids. TCRdb re-analysed the 5' RACE reads in MiXCR, keeping a single row per CDR3 protein. The profile shows more than 85,000 distinct CDR3 sequences, 17% of them singletons. The chain joins TRBV5-1 to TRBJ1-1; possible D gene TRBD1, 5 bases. This TCR came from a human donor in good health. CDR3 nucleotide sequence: TGCGCCAGCAGCTGGGGGACGGCTCAGACTGAAGCTTTCTTT. Protein product: CASSWGTAQTEAFF.